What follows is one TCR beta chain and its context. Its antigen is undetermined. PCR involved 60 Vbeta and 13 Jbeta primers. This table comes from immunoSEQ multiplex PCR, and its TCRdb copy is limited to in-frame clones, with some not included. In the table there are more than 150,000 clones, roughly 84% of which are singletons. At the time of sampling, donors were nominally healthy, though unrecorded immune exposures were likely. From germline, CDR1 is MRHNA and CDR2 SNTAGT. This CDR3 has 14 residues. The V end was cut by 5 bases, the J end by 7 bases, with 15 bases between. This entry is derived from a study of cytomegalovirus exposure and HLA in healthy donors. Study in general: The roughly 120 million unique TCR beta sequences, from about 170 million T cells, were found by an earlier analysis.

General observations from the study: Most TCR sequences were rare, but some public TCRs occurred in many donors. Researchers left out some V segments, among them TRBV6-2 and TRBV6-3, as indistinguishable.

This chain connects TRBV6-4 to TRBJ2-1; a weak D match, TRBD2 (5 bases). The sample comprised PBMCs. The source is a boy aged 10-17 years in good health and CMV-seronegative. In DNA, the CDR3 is TGTGCCAGCAGTATCAACCCCGGAGGAAATGAGCAGTTCTTC. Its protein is CASSINPGGNEQFF.